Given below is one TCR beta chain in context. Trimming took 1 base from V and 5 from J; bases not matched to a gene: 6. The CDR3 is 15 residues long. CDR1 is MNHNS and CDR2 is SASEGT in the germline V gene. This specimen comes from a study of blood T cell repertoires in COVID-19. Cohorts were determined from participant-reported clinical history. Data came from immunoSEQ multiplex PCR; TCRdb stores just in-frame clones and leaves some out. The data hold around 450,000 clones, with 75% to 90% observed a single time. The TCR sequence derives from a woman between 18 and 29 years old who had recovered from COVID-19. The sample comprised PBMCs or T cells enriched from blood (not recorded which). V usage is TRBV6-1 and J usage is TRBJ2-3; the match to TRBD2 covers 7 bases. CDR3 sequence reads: CASSEVGGGGDTQYF. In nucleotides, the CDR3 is TGTGCCAGCAGTGAAGTTGGGGGGGGAGGAGATACGCAGTATTTT.